The 28 T cell receptor beta chains below all came from one sample that was sequenced in a study of graft-versus-host responses after intestinal transplantation. No antigen is known for these receptors. Produced via immunoSEQ multiplex PCR; TCRdb's table is partial and in-frame only. The data contain more than 90,000 clones, 85% to 95% of them singletons. The sequencing here drew on unstimulated CD4+ T cells sorted from spleen or lymph node cells, taken before transplant. The receptor set was obtained from a human donor who was the organ donor for an intestinal transplant.

The CDR3 coding sequence is TGTGCCAGCAGTCTAGATCTCGGGACAGCGGTTTACGAGCAGTACTTC. Amino acids: CASSLDLGTAVYEQYF. The rearrangement links TRBV11-2 to TRBJ2-7; 7 bases agree with TRBD1. The CDR3 is 16 residues long. The V and J ends lost 6 bases and 4 bases, in that order; junction bases with no gene match: 15. From germline, CDR1 is SGHAT and CDR2 FQNNGV.

This chain links TRBV9 with TRBJ2-2; 11 bases line up with TRBD2. Germline lookup yields CDR1 SGDLS and CDR2 YYNGEE. The CDR3 covers 18 residues. V shed 0 bases and J 1 base; nucleotides not matched to a gene: 5. As DNA, the CDR3 is TGTGCCAGCAGCGTAGGAGCTAGCGGGAGGAAGAACACCGGGGAGCTGTTTTTT. It specifies CASSVGASGRKNTGELFF.

In this sample, this clone turned up a few times. Here the CDR3 DNA reads TGTGCCAGTAGTATAGTTAGCGGGAGCTCCTACGAGCAGTACTTC. Translating gives CASSIVSGSSYEQYF. This chain uses TRBV19 with TRBJ2-7; 9 bases map to TRBD2. After removal of 1 base from V and 0 bases from J, the junction contained 1 base not matched to a gene. This CDR3 has 15 amino acids. The V gene's germline CDR1 is LNHDA and CDR2 SQIVND (reference sequence).

The V gene is TRBV27, the J gene TRBJ1-1; a weak D match, TRBD1 (6 bases). The CDR3 sequence is 13 residues long. CDR1 and CDR2 from the germline V gene are MNHEY and SMNVEV (reference sequence). Trimming took off 4 bases at V and 3 bases at J, with 9 bases between the two ends. The CDR3 here is CASSSRGDTEAFF. DNA of the CDR3: TGTGCCAGCAGTTCGAGGGGGGACACTGAAGCTTTCTTT.

The genes are TRBV29-1 and TRBJ2-6, with a possible D match to TRBD2 (6 bases). Trimming removed 4 bases from V and 4 bases from J, with 11 bases in between. The CDR3 runs 14 residues. CDR1 is SQVTM, CDR2 ANQGSEA, per germline. The CDR3 region is CSVARGRGANVLTF. CDR3 DNA: TGCAGCGTTGCCCGGGGGAGAGGGGCCAACGTCCTGACTTTC.

This chain links TRBV6-6 with TRBJ2-7, with TRBD2 matching 9 bases. This CDR3 has 14 residues. CDR1 and CDR2 from the germline V gene are MNHNY and SVGAGI (reference sequence). Unmatched junction bases numbered 8, after V lost 5 bases and J lost 6 bases. CDR3 sequence: CASSRRSGSPEQYF. The CDR3 nucleotides are TGTGCCAGCAGTCGCCGTAGCGGGAGCCCCGAGCAGTACTTC.

The genes are TRBV5-3 and TRBJ2-1; the match to TRBD1 covers 9 bases. TRBV5-3 is flagged as an ORF with uncertain function. The V segment lost 4 bases and the J segment 8 bases; nucleotides outside the gene matches: 1. This CDR3 spans 12 amino acids. The CDR3 bases are TGTGCCAGAAGCCGGACAGGGGATGAGCAGTTCTTC. Translation: CARSRTGDEQFF.

The chain combines TRBV6-5 with TRBJ2-1; 7 bases line up with TRBD2. This CDR3 has 14 residues. Unmatched junction bases numbered 11, after V lost 6 bases and J lost 9 bases. The V gene's germline CDR1 is MNHEY and CDR2 SVGAGI. This CDR3 reads CASSELAAWGEQFF. CDR3 coding DNA: TGTGCCAGCAGCGAGCTAGCGGCCTGGGGTGAGCAGTTCTTC.

This rearrangement joins TRBV7-3 to TRBJ1-3; a possible D gene is TRBD1 (5 bases). The CDR3 spans 15 residues. CDR1 and CDR2 (germline): SGHTA, FQGTGA. V lost 2 bases to trimming and J lost 4 bases, with 12 bases between them. CDR3 region: CASSLGPGQGNTIYF. DNA of the CDR3: TGTGCCAGCAGCTTAGGTCCGGGGCAAGGAAACACCATATATTTT.

The gene calls are TRBV11-3 and TRBJ2-7, with D perhaps being TRBD1 or TRBD2 (5 bases each). CDR3 length: 13 amino acids. The V end lost 2 bases, the J end lost 4 bases, and 9 bases lay between the germline ends. The germline CDR1 and CDR2 sequences are SGHNT and YENEEA. The CDR3, as DNA: TGTGCCAGCAGCTTACAGTGGGGGTACGAGCAGTACTTC. As protein: CASSLQWGYEQYF.

The gene calls are TRBV10-3 and TRBJ2-2; D is unresolved. Trimming shortened V by 7 bases and J by 3 bases, and 12 bases separated the two germline ends. Looked up from germline, CDR1 is ENHRY and CDR2 is SYGVKD. There are 14 residues in the CDR3. CDR3 region: CAIMRQPDTGELFF. CDR3 in DNA: TGTGCCATCATGAGGCAGCCCGACACCGGGGAGCTGTTTTTT.

The gene calls are TRBV12-5 and TRBJ2-7; D is unclear. CDR3 length equals 13 residues. V lost 6 bases, J lost 7 bases, and 16 bases lay in between. Germline V CDR1 and CDR2: LGHNT, FRNRAP. This CDR3 reads CASGPDLFGEQYF. The CDR3 nucleotides read TGTGCTAGTGGCCCCGACCTTTTTGGGGAGCAGTACTTC.

V gene TRBV5-1 combines with J gene TRBJ2-1; perhaps TRBD2 as D (6 bases). V was trimmed by 0 bases and J by 3 bases, leaving 10 bases between them. The CDR3 contains 15 residues. CDR1 and CDR2 from the germline V gene are SGHRS and YFSETQ. Written as DNA, the CDR3 is TGCGCCAGCAGCTTGGCACTAGCTGACTACAATGAGCAGTTCTTC. It translates to CASSLALADYNEQFF.

This rearrangement joins TRBV27 to TRBJ2-3; no definite D call. The CDR3 loop spans 13 amino acids. CDR1 is MNHEY, CDR2 SMNVEV, per germline (reference sequence). V lost 4 bases, J lost 2 bases, and 7 bases lay in between. The chain's CDR3 is CASSSPYTDTQYF. The DNA of the CDR3 is TGTGCCAGCAGTTCACCGTACACAGATACGCAGTATTTT.

The chain is built from TRBV4-3 and TRBJ2-2; D is tentatively TRBD1 or TRBD2 (6 bases each). The CDR3 contains 13 residues. Trimming removed 4 bases from V and 6 bases from J, with 9 bases in between. Germline V CDR1 and CDR2: LGHNA, YSLEER. CDR3 region: CASSRGAAGELFF. The CDR3 DNA reads TGCGCCAGCAGCCGGGGGGCAGCCGGGGAGCTGTTTTTT.

This clone was counted a single time. The V and J genes are TRBV6-6 and TRBJ1-5; D is unclear. Trimming pared 0 bases from V and 6 bases from J, leaving 15 bases between. This CDR3 has 16 amino acids. Germline CDR1 and CDR2: MNHNY and SVGAGI (reference sequence). Here the CDR3 DNA reads TGTGCCAGCAGTTACTCCCCGATGGCGCGGGGTCAGCCCCAGCATTTT. Translating gives CASSYSPMARGQPQHF.

The chain employs TRBV11-2 and TRBJ1-3; D is ambiguous. Trimming shortened V by 2 bases and J by 3 bases, and 14 bases separated the two germline ends. Germline V gives CDR1 SGHAT, CDR2 FQNNGV. The CDR3 length is 16 residues. The CDR3 loop reads CASSLMPTRVGNTIYF. CDR3 nucleotide sequence: TGTGCCAGCAGCTTAATGCCGACACGAGTTGGAAACACCATATATTTT.

The chain carries TRBV5-1 and TRBJ2-7; 10 nucleotides line up with TRBD2. CDR1 is SGHRS and CDR2 is YFSETQ in the germline V gene. Germline trimming cut 4 bases from V and 0 bases from J; bases unmatched to any gene: 7. The CDR3 extends over 16 amino acids. The DNA of the CDR3 is TGCGCCAGCAGCCTCCTGACTAGCGGGCCCTCCTACGAGCAGTACTTC. This translates into CASSLLTSGPSYEQYF. Complete variable domain (other parts from reference TRBV5-1 and TRBJ2-7): KAGVTQTPRYLIKTRGQQVTLSCSPISGHRSVSWYQQTPGQGLQFLFEYFSETQRNKGNFPGRFSGRQFSNSRSEMNVSTLELGDSALYLCASSLLTSGPSYEQYFGPGTRLTVT.

This clone was found once. The rearrangement uses TRBV19 and TRBJ2-1; D is unresolved. The length of the CDR3 is 13 residues. Germline V gene sequence: CDR1 LNHDA, CDR2 SQIVND (reference sequence). Trimming removed 1 base from V and 13 bases from J, with 14 bases in between. In DNA, the CDR3 is TGTGCCAGTAGTATAGGTCTGGTAGGGTCCCAGTTCTTC. Its translation: CASSIGLVGSQFF.

The rearrangement links TRBV28 to TRBJ1-1, with D perhaps matching TRBD1 (5 bases). Germline CDR1 is MDHEN and CDR2 is SYDVKM. V dropped 5 bases and J dropped 4 bases, with 17 bases sitting between them. The CDR3 length is 15 residues. The CDR3 loop reads CASSPGRGPSTEAFF. The CDR3 bases are TGTGCCAGCAGTCCCGGAAGGGGCCCCTCCACTGAAGCTTTCTTT. Complete variable domain (other parts from reference TRBV28 and TRBJ1-1): DVKVTQSSRYLVKRTGEKVFLECVQDMDHENMFWYRQDPGLGLRLIYFSYDVKMKEKGDIPEGYSVSREKKERFSLILESASTNQTSMYLCASSPGRGPSTEAFFGQGTRLTVV.

This clone was detected only once. CDR3 sequence (DNA): TGTGCCAGCTCACCACCGTGGATCGAGACCCAGTACTTC. Its protein product is CASSPPWIETQYF. The V gene is TRBV18, the J gene TRBJ2-5, with D uncertain. Trimming removed 0 bases at V and 5 bases at J, with 7 bases between. The CDR3 runs to 13 residues. Germline V gene lookup returns CDR1 KGHSH and CDR2 LQKENI.

This rearrangement joins TRBV10-3 to TRBJ2-1; perhaps D is TRBD1 or TRBD2 (6 bases each). The V end lost 2 bases, the J end lost 12 bases, and 20 bases lay between the germline ends. The germline V gene has CDR1 ENHRY and CDR2 SYGVKD. The length of the CDR3 is 15 residues. The CDR3 DNA sequence: TGTGCCATCAGTGAGCAAAACGTTGGCGGAGGGGGGCAGTTCTTC. It yields the protein CAISEQNVGGGGQFF.

The chain links TRBV9 to TRBJ1-4, with D hard to call. CDR3 length: 15 amino acids. The germline V gene encodes CDR1 SGDLS and CDR2 YYNGEE. V lost 0 bases, J lost 8 bases, and 14 bases lay in between. The CDR3 nucleotides are TGTGCCAGCAGCGTAGGCGCTCTCAGTTCCGAAAAACTGTTTTTT. The encoded protein is CASSVGALSSEKLFF. Full variable domain (missing parts from reference TRBV9 and TRBJ1-4): DSGVTQTPKHLITATGQRVTLRCSPRSGDLSVYWYQQSLDQGLQFLIQYYNGEERAKGNILERFSAQQFPDLHSELNLSSLELGDSALYFCASSVGALSSEKLFFGSGTQLSVL.

This clone occurred once. The chain joins TRBV6-1 to TRBJ2-5, with 7 bases lining up with TRBD1. V dropped 8 bases and J dropped 1; count of bases not matched to a gene: 1. Germline values: CDR1 MNHNS, CDR2 SASEGT. The CDR3 spans 12 residues. The CDR3 sequence: CASRDSQETQYF. In DNA form, the CDR3 reads TGTGCCAGCCGGGACAGCCAAGAGACCCAGTACTTC.

This clone was observed a handful of times. The V and J genes are TRBV7-2 and TRBJ2-7; D is uncertain. The CDR3 extends over 11 amino acids. Trimming shortened V by 3 bases and J by 3 bases, and 3 bases separated the two germline ends. Germline V gene sequence: CDR1 SGHTA, CDR2 FQGNSA. The DNA of the CDR3 is TGTGCCAGCAGCTTTTACTACGAGCAGTACTTC. Amino acids: CASSFYYEQYF.

The chain combines TRBV6-5 with TRBJ2-7, with 7 bases matching TRBD2. J lost 0 bases, V lost 2 bases, and 7 bases had no gene match. The CDR3 covers 16 residues. The germline V gene has CDR1 MNHEY and CDR2 SVGAGI. For the CDR3, the DNA is TGTGCCAGCAGTTACGACCCGGGGGGTAGCTCCTACGAGCAGTACTTC. Translated, it gives CASSYDPGGSSYEQYF.

This chain joins TRBV5-5 and TRBJ2-3; D unclear. V lost 1 base to trimming and J lost 2 bases, with 2 bases between them. Looked up from germline, CDR1 is SGHKS and CDR2 is YYEKEE (reference sequence). The CDR3 consists of 12 residues. Here the CDR3 reads CASSLPTDTQYF. CDR3 coding DNA: TGTGCCAGCAGCTTGCCCACAGATACGCAGTATTTT.

This clone appeared once. The genes are TRBV28 and TRBJ1-1, with no clear D. Germline CDR1 MDHEN, CDR2 SYDVKM. Trimming took 4 bases from V and 5 from J, leaving 14 bases between them. The CDR3 sequence is 14 residues long. The CDR3 DNA is TGTGCCAGCAGTTCAGCACCACGAGGGACTGAAGCTTTCTTT. It encodes CASSSAPRGTEAFF. Based on the CDR3 plus reference TRBV28 and TRBJ1-1, the full variable domain is DVKVTQSSRYLVKRTGEKVFLECVQDMDHENMFWYRQDPGLGLRLIYFSYDVKMKEKGDIPEGYSVSREKKERFSLILESASTNQTSMYLCASSSAPRGTEAFFGQGTRLTVV.